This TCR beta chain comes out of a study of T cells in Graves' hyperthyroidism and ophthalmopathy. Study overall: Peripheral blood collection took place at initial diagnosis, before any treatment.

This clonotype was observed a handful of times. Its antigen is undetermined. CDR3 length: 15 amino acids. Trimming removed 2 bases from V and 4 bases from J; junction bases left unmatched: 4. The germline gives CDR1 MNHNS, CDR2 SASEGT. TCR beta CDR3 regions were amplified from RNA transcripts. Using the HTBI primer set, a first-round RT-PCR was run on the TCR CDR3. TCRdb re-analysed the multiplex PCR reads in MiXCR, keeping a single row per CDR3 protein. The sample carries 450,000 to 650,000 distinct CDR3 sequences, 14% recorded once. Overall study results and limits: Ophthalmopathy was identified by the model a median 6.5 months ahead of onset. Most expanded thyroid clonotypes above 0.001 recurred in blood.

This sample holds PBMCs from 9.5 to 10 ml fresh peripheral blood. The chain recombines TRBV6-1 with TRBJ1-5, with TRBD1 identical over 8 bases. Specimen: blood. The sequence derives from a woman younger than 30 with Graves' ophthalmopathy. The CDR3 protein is CASSERQGANQPQHF. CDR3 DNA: TGTGCCAGCAGTGAACGGCAGGGGGCAAATCAGCCCCAGCATTTT.